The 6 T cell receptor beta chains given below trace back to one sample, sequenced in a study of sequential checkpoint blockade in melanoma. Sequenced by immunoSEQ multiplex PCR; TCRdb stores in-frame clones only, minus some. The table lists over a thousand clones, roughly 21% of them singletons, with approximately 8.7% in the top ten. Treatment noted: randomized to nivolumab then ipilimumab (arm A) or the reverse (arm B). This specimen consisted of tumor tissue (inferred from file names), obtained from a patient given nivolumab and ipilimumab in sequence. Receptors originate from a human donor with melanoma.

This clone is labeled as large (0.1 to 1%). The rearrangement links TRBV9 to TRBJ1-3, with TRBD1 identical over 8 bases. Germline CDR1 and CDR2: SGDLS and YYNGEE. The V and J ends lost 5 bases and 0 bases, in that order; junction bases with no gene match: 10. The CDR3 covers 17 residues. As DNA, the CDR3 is TGTGCCAGCAGTAGATCCGGGACAGGCGACTCTGGAAACACCATATATTTT. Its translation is CASSRSGTGDSGNTIYF. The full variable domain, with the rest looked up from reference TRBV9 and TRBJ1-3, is DSGVTQTPKHLITATGQRVTLRCSPRSGDLSVYWYQQSLDQGLQFLIQYYNGEERAKGNILERFSAQQFPDLHSELNLSSLELGDSALYFCASSRSGTGDSGNTIYFGEGSWLTVV.

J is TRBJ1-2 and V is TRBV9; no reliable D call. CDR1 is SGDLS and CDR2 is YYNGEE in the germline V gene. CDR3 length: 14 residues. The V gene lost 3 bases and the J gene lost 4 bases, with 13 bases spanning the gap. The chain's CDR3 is CASSEGARGYGYTF. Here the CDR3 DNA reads TGTGCCAGCAGCGAGGGCGCGCGGGGCTATGGCTACACCTTC.

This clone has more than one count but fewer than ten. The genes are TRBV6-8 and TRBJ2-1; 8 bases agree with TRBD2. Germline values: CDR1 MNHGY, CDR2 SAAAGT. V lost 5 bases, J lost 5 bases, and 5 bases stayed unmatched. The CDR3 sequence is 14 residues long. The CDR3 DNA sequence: TGTGCCAGCAGTACGGGAGGGCCCCACAATGAGCAGTTCTTC. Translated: CASSTGGPHNEQFF.

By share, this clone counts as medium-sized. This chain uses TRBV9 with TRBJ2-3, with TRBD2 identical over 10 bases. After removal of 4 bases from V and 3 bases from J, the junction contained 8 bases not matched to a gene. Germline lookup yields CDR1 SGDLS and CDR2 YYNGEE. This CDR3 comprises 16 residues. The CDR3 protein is CASSLTPGLATDTQYF. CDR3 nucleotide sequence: TGTGCCAGCAGCCTAACCCCGGGACTAGCGACAGATACGCAGTATTTT. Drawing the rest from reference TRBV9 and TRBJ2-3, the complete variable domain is DSGVTQTPKHLITATGQRVTLRCSPRSGDLSVYWYQQSLDQGLQFLIQYYNGEERAKGNILERFSAQQFPDLHSELNLSSLELGDSALYFCASSLTPGLATDTQYFGPGTRLTVL.

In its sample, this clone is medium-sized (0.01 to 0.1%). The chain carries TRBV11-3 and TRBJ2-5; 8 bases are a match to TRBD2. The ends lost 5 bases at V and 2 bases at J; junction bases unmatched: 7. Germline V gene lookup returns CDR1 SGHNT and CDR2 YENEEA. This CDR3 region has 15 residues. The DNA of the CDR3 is TGTGCCAGCAGCGAGCGGGGGCCCATGCAAGAGACCCAGTACTTC. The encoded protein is CASSERGPMQETQYF.

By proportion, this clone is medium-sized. The CDR3 sequence: CASSLDRGLGGEQYF. The DNA of the CDR3 is TGTGCCAGCAGCCTCGACAGAGGCCTAGGGGGCGAGCAGTACTTC. The genes are TRBV11-3 and TRBJ2-7; a weak D match, TRBD1 (6 bases). V was clipped by 5 bases and J by 6 bases, with 20 bases between them. The CDR3 length is 15 residues. Germline CDR1 and CDR2: SGHNT and YENEEA. Full variable domain (remainder filled in from reference TRBV11-3 and TRBJ2-7): EAGVVQSPRYKIIEKKQPVAFWCNPISGHNTLYWYLQNLGQGPELLIRYENEEAVDDSQLPKDRFSAERLKGVDSTLKIQPAELGDSAVYLCASSLDRGLGGEQYFGPGTRLTVT.